These T cell receptor beta chains were read from a single sample in a study of blood T cell repertoires in COVID-19. Measured with immunoSEQ multiplex PCR; TCRdb has only the in-frame clones, and not every one. Of fewer than 250,000 clones listed, 88% are singletons. The material sequenced was peripheral blood. These receptors were taken from an older woman with acute or convalescent COVID-19. CDR3s include the opening cysteine and the closing phenylalanine or tryptophan. D genes are given only for firm matches. Expanded clones are given a class, and other clones once, few, many or no size at all.

few	TRBJ2-2	TRBV7-2	.	CASSQPFSETGELFF	TGTGCCAGCAGCCAGCCTTTTTCGGAGACCGGGGAGCTGTTTTTT
.	TRBJ1-2	TRBV30	.	CAWDGSQFYGYTF	TGTGCCTGGGACGGGTCGCAATTCTATGGCTACACCTTC
.	TRBJ1-4	TRBV6-5	.	CASSNRDPGGEKLFF	TGTGCCAGCAGTAACCGGGACCCAGGAGGGGAAAAACTGTTTTTT
.	TRBJ2-1	TRBV7-2	TRBD2	CASSLEGTSGRFYNEQFF	TGTGCCAGCAGCTTAGAGGGGACTAGCGGGAGATTCTACAATGAGCAGTTCTTC
.	TRBJ1-2	TRBV5-1	TRBD1	CASSLLTGEPHGYTF	TGCGCCAGCAGCTTGCTAACAGGGGAACCCCATGGCTACACCTTC
.	TRBJ1-1	TRBV9	TRBD1	CASSVGLGTGTGESTEAFF	TGTGCCAGCAGCGTAGGTCTGGGGACGGGGACAGGGGAATCGACTGAAGCTTTCTTT
.	TRBJ1-6	TRBV7-8	TRBD1	CASSARDSSHSPLHF	TGTGCCAGCAGCGCGAGGGACAGCTCCCATTCACCCCTCCACTTT
.	TRBJ2-1	TRBV6-5	.	CASRMDSSYNEQFF	TGTGCCAGCAGAATGGACAGTTCCTACAATGAGCAGTTCTTC
few	TRBJ2-7	TRBV5-1	.	CASSTSAPGPLEQYF	TGCGCCAGCAGCACCTCAGCGCCGGGTCCTCTCGAGCAGTACTTC
once	TRBJ1-1	TRBV30	.	CAWSVPHSSFPTEAFF	TGTGCCTGGAGTGTACCGCATAGTTCATTTCCAACTGAAGCTTTCTTT
.	TRBJ1-2	TRBV7-9	.	CASSLAGRHGYTF	TGTGCCAGCAGCTTAGCGGGCAGGCATGGCTACACCTTC
few	TRBJ1-6	TRBV23-1	.	CASSLTVNNSPLHF	TGCGCCAGCAGTCTAACAGTCAATAATTCACCCCTCCACTTT
.	TRBJ1-3	TRBV10-1	.	CASSEGTSSGNTIYF	TGCGCCAGCAGTGAGGGGACAAGTTCTGGAAACACCATATATTTT
.	TRBJ2-2	TRBV6-5	TRBD1	CASSWTGGNTGELFF	TGTGCCAGCAGTTGGACAGGGGGAAACACCGGGGAGCTGTTTTTT
few	TRBJ1-1	TRBV19	.	CASSPQVNTEAFF	TGTGCCAGTAGTCCTCAGGTAAACACTGAAGCTTTCTTT
.	TRBJ2-7	TRBV29-1	TRBD2	CSVGLAYYEQYF	TGCAGCGTGGGACTAGCCTACTACGAGCAGTACTTC
.	TRBJ2-5	TRBV7-9	TRBD1	CASSRGTGGETQYF	TGTGCCAGCAGCCGCGGGACAGGGGGAGAGACCCAGTACTTC
.	TRBJ1-6	TRBV4-2	.	CASSRQQALDSPLHF	TGTGCCAGCAGCCGCCAACAGGCACTGGATTCACCCCTCCACTTT
.	TRBJ1-1	TRBV30	.	CASTRSSNTEAFF	TGTGCCAGTACTAGGAGCTCGAACACTGAAGCTTTCTTT
once	TRBJ2-2	TRBV7-9	.	CASAVRGLNTGELFF	TGTGCCAGCGCGGTCAGGGGTTTAAACACCGGGGAGCTGTTTTTT
.	TRBJ2-4	TRBV19	.	CASRTGTRGAKNIQYF	TGTGCCAGTAGAACCGGGACGAGGGGGGCCAAAAACATTCAGTACTTC
.	TRBJ1-3	TRBV6-5	.	CASFTGAGNTIYF	TGTGCCAGTTTTACGGGGGCTGGAAACACCATATATTTT
.	TRBJ1-1	TRBV27	TRBD1	CASSLPNRGVSEAFF	TGTGCCAGCAGTTTACCTAACAGGGGGGTCTCTGAAGCTTTCTTT
many	TRBJ1-2	TRBV18	TRBD1	CASSPGTGRPNYGYTF	TGTGCCAGCTCACCCGGGACAGGAAGACCTAACTATGGCTACACCTTC
.	TRBJ1-4	TRBV19	.	CASSPSRATNEKLFF	TGTGCCAGTAGCCCTAGCAGAGCAACTAATGAAAAACTGTTTTTT
.	TRBJ1-2	TRBV19	.	CASSPPGKERYTF	TGTGCCAGTTCTCCCCCGGGGAAGGAGCGCTACACCTTC
.	TRBJ2-3	TRBV10-1	TRBD2	CASSDYSGGSTDTQYF	TGCGCCAGCAGTGACTATAGCGGGGGTAGCACAGATACGCAGTATTTT
.	TRBJ2-1	TRBV19	.	CASSPSRNNEQFF	TGTGCCAGTAGCCCCAGTCGTAACAATGAGCAGTTCTTC
.	TRBJ2-3	TRBV27	TRBD2	CASRGLAGGEDTQYF	TGTGCCAGCAGGGGACTAGCGGGAGGAGAAGATACGCAGTATTTT
.	TRBJ2-1	TRBV5-1	TRBD1	CASSSGTRQGVYNEQFF	TGCGCCAGCAGCTCCGGGACCCGACAGGGGGTTTACAATGAGCAGTTCTTC
.	TRBJ2-6	TRBV5-1	TRBD1	CASTVGTGRSGANVLTF	TGCGCCAGCACCGTCGGGACAGGGAGGTCTGGGGCCAACGTCCTGACTTTC
.	TRBJ1-5	TRBV19	.	CASNPDKKSNQPQHF	TGTGCCAGTAACCCCGACAAGAAGAGCAATCAGCCCCAGCATTTT
.	TRBJ2-6	TRBV7-2	TRBD2	CASSYTGTSSGANVLTF	TGTGCCAGCAGCTATACCGGGACTAGTTCTGGGGCCAACGTCCTGACTTTC
.	TRBJ2-7	TRBV18	TRBD1	CASSPRDRGIGYEQYF	TGTGCCAGCTCACCAAGGGACAGGGGAATCGGTTACGAGCAGTACTTC
.	TRBJ2-3	TRBV27	TRBD1	CASSPGGTGVVDTQYF	TGTGCCAGCAGTCCTGGGGGGACAGGGGTGGTAGATACGCAGTATTTT
once	TRBJ2-3	TRBV5-4	TRBD1	CASSKTGGRTDTQYF	TGTGCCAGCAGCAAAACAGGGGGCCGGACAGATACGCAGTATTTT
few	TRBJ1-5	TRBV2	.	CASSDVAPNQPQHF	TGTGCCAGCAGTGATGTAGCGCCCAATCAGCCCCAGCATTTT
.	TRBJ1-1	TRBV7-3	.	CASSLISGLPVSEAFF	TGTGCCAGCAGCTTAATCAGCGGACTGCCCGTTTCTGAAGCTTTCTTT
.	TRBJ1-6	TRBV7-8	TRBD1	CASRRGQEGSPLHF	TGTGCCAGCAGACGAGGACAGGAAGGTTCACCCCTCCACTTT
.	TRBJ2-1	TRBV24-1	TRBD1	CATSDTTGGSYNEQFF	TGTGCCACCAGTGATACCACAGGGGGGAGTTACAATGAGCAGTTCTTC
once	TRBJ2-5	TRBV5-1	TRBD1	CASSSTGGAERETQYF	TGCGCCAGCAGCTCGACAGGGGGCGCGGAGCGGGAGACCCAGTACTTC
.	TRBJ1-1	TRBV9	.	CASSVLVNTEAFF	TGTGCCAGCAGCGTTTTAGTGAACACTGAAGCTTTCTTT
.	TRBJ1-5	TRBV6-6	.	CASSPLLSLSNQPQHF	TGTGCCAGCAGTCCTCTCCTGAGTTTGAGCAATCAGCCCCAGCATTTT
.	TRBJ2-3	TRBV12-3/TRBV12-4	TRBD2	CASSTSATQYF	TGTGCCAGCAGCACTAGCGCCACGCAGTATTTT
.	TRBJ1-2	TRBV3-1/TRBV3-2	.	CASRNRAGSYGYTF	TGTGCCAGCAGAAACAGGGCCGGCAGCTATGGCTACACCTTC
few	TRBJ1-5	TRBV24-1	TRBD1	CATSDRTGQNQPQHF	TGTGCCACCAGTGACAGGACAGGACAAAATCAGCCCCAGCATTTT
.	TRBJ1-2	TRBV6-4	.	CASSRVGKFYGYTF	TGTGCCAGCAGTAGAGTTGGTAAGTTCTATGGCTACACCTTC
.	TRBJ2-1	TRBV21-1	.	CASPGTSESSYNEQFF	TGTGCCAGCCCCGGGACTAGCGAGAGCTCCTACAATGAGCAGTTCTTC
.	TRBJ2-5	TRBV6-6	TRBD2	CASSRGGTQETQYF	TGTGCCAGCAGCCGGGGGGGGACCCAAGAGACCCAGTACTTC
.	TRBJ2-5	TRBV11-2	.	CASSPAGRKNRETQYF	TGTGCCAGCAGCCCTGCTGGACGGAAAAACAGGGAGACCCAGTACTTC
.	TRBJ2-3	TRBV18	.	CASSPLGQSNTDTQYF	TGTGCCAGCTCACCACTAGGACAGTCAAACACAGATACGCAGTATTTT
few	TRBJ2-2	TRBV18	TRBD2	CASSPPQTSGRLGTGELFF	TGTGCCAGCTCACCCCCTCAGACTAGCGGGAGATTGGGCACCGGGGAGCTGTTTTTT
.	TRBJ1-1	TRBV28	.	CASDSRMNTEAFF	TGTGCCTCGGACAGCAGGATGAACACTGAAGCTTTCTTT
.	TRBJ2-7	TRBV28	.	CASSLQREQYF	TGTGCCAGCAGTCTTCAGCGGGAGCAGTACTTC
.	TRBJ2-7	TRBV6-6	TRBD1	CASSSGQGALGQYF	TGTGCCAGCAGTTCAGGACAGGGGGCGCTGGGGCAGTACTTC